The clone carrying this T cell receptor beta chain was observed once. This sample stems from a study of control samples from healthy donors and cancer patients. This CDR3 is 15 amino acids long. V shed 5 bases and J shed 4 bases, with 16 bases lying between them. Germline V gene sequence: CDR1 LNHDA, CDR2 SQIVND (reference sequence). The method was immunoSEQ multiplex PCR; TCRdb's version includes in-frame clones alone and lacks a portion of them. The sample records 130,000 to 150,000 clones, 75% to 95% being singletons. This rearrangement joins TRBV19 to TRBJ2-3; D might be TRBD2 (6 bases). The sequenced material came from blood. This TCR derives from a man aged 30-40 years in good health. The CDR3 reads CASSLRAGFADTQYF. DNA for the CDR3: TGTGCCAGTAGTCTCAGGGCGGGATTCGCAGATACGCAGTATTTT.